The rows below give T cell receptor beta chains drawn from one sample of a study of blood T cell repertoires in COVID-19. Repertoires were generated with immunoSEQ multiplex PCR, while TCRdb's copy carries only in-frame clones and drops some. This sample yields approximately 330,000 clones, of which roughly 86% are seen a single time; roughly a tenth belongs to the top ten. The specimen was peripheral blood. These receptors all come from a man aged 25 to 40 with COVID-19, enrolled during active disease. Both conserved end residues are part of each CDR3. The D gene is left open where the match is weak.

d_call j_call v_call cdr3_nt cdr3_aa
TRBD1 TRBJ1-4 TRBV5-1 TGCGCCAGCAGCTTCGGGACAGCTTCTAATGAAAAACTGTTTTTT CASSFGTASNEKLFF
TRBD1 TRBJ1-1 TRBV6-5 TGTGCCAGCAGTTCGGACAGGGCTGGCACTGAAGCTTTCTTT CASSSDRAGTEAFF
NA TRBJ1-4 TRBV5-8 TGTGCCAGCAGCGGCAACTTGCGGGGGGGCCTCGAGGAAAAACTGTTTTTT CASSGNLRGGLEEKLFF
TRBD1 TRBJ1-1 TRBV2 TGTGCCAGCAATGGACAGGGAAAAGGGGTTGAAGCTTTCTTT CASNGQGKGVEAFF
TRBD1 TRBJ2-1 TRBV24-1 TGTGCCACCAGTGGAGGACAGGGTCGCTACAATGAGCAGTTCTTC CATSGGQGRYNEQFF
TRBD1 TRBJ2-7 TRBV29-1 TGCAGCGTTGTTACTCCGGGACAGCCCTACGAGCAGTACTTC CSVVTPGQPYEQYF
NA TRBJ2-5 TRBV9 TGTGCCAGCAGCTTCCAGGGAAGAGAGACCCAGTACTTC CASSFQGRETQYF
TRBD2 TRBJ2-3 TRBV5-4 TGTGCCAGCAGCTTAAAAAGCGGGAGTGGGACAGATACGCAGTATTTT CASSLKSGSGTDTQYF
NA TRBJ1-1 TRBV5-1 TGCGCCAGCAGCGATTTAGGGGGGAACACTGAAGCTTTCTTT CASSDLGGNTEAFF
NA TRBJ2-7 TRBV19 TGTGCCAGTAGTATCGGCAGGGGCGGCGAGCAGTACTTC CASSIGRGGEQYF
NA TRBJ2-3 TRBV5-1 TGCGCCAGCAGACAGTCGAGCACAGATACGCAGTATTTT CASRQSSTDTQYF
NA TRBJ1-1 TRBV6-5 TGTGCCAGCAGTTACCGTACAGGGAGACCTGAAGCTTTCTTT CASSYRTGRPEAFF